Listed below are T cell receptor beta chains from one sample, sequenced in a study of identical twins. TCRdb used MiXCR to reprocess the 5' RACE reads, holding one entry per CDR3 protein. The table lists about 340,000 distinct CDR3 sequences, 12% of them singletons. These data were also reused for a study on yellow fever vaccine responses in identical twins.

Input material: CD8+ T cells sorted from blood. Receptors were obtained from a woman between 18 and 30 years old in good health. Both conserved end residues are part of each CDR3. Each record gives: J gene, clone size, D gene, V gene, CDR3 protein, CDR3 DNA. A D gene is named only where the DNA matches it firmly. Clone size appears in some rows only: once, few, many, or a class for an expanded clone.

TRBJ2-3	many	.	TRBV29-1	CSVEDLGLLGTDTQYF	TGCAGCGTTGAGGACTTGGGTCTCCTCGGCACAGATACGCAGTATTTT
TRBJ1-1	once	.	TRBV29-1	CSVEGTGLLF	TGCAGCGTTGAGGGTACAGGGTTACTCTTT
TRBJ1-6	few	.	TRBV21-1	CASKDNSPLHF	TGTGCCAGCAAGGATAATTCACCCCTCCACTTT
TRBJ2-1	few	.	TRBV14	CASSQGPRRDSYNEQFF	TGTGCCAGCAGCCAAGGCCCCAGGAGGGACTCCTACAATGAGCAGTTCTTC
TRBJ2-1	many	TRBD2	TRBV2	CASSEAGSGRANEQFF	TGTGCCAGCAGTGAAGCGGGTAGCGGGAGGGCCAATGAGCAGTTCTTC
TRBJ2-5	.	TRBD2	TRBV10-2	CASSESSSGGGETQYF	TGCGCCAGCAGTGAGTCGAGCTCGGGGGGAGGAGAGACCCAGTACTTC
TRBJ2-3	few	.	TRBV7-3	CASSLSQSPTDTQYF	TGTGCCAGCAGCTTAAGTCAGTCCCCGACTGATACGCAGTATTTT
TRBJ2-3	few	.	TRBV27	CASREIMTADTQYF	TGTGCCAGCAGAGAAATTATGACAGCAGATACGCAGTATTTT
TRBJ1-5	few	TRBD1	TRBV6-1	CASRTHLQGQGQPQHF	TGTGCCAGCCGAACGCACCTACAGGGGCAGGGTCAGCCCCAGCATTTT
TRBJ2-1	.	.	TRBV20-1	CSARDLTTNEQFF	TGCAGTGCTAGAGATTTGACGACCAATGAGCAGTTCTTC
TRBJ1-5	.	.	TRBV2	CASSHTRDGSNQPQHF	TGTGCCAGCAGTCACACCCGGGACGGAAGCAATCAGCCCCAGCATTTT